This T cell receptor (beta chain) came from a study of beta chain features in type 1 diabetes. Every bit of the isolated RNA underwent reverse transcription, so sequencing read expressed TCRB transcripts. Naive, central memory and regulatory T cell samples yielded about 3.57 million reads on average. Libraries were prepared by immunoSEQ multiplex PCR; TCRdb keeps only in-frame clonotypes and omits some of them. The sample includes roughly 250,000 clones, 9% to 10% of them seen just once. V was pared by 2 bases and J by 6 bases, with 10 bases between. The CDR3 has 14 residues. Per the germline V gene, CDR1 is SEHNR and CDR2 is FQNEAQ (reference sequence). Details on this clone: Antigen specificity is unknown.

Study-level results: The study found fewer insertions and more deletions at VDJ junctions in type 1 diabetes patients. Amplification by PCR could prefer shorter templates, with the same effect in patients and controls.

CD45RO/CCR7/CD25/CD127/CD95/CD27 staining was used to isolate CD4+ naive, central memory, regulatory and stem cell-like memory cells by sorting. This sequence originates from a woman aged 18-35 years in good health. Sequenced: naive CD4+ T cells from blood. This chain joins TRBV7-9 and TRBJ2-2; no clear D gene. The CDR3 reads CASSLSTNPGELFF. The CDR3 DNA follows: TGTGCCAGCAGCTTATCGACAAACCCCGGGGAGCTGTTTTTT.